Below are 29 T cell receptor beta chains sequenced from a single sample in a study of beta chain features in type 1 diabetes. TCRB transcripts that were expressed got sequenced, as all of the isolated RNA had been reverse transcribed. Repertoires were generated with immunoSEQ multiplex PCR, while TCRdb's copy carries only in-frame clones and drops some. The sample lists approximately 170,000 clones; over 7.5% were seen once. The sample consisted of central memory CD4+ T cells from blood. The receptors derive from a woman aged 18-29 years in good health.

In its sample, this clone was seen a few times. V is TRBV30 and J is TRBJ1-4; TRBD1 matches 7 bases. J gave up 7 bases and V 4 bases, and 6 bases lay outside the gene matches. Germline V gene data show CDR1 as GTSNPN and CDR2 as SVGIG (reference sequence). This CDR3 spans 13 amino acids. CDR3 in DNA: TGTGCCTGGACACAGGGGATTGGTGAAAAACTGTTTTTT. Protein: CAWTQGIGEKLFF.

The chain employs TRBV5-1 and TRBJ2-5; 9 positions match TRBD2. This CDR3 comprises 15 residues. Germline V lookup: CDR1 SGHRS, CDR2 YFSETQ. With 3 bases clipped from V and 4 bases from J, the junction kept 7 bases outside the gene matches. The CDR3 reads CASSSAGGTRETQYF. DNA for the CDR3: TGCGCCAGCAGCTCCGCGGGGGGGACTAGAGAGACCCAGTACTTC.

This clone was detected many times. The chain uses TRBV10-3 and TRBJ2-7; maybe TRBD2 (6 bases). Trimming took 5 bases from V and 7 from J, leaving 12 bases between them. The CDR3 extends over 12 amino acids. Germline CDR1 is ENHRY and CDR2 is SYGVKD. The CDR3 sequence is CAISSGLQEQYF. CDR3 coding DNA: TGTGCCATCAGTTCGGGACTCCAGGAGCAGTACTTC.

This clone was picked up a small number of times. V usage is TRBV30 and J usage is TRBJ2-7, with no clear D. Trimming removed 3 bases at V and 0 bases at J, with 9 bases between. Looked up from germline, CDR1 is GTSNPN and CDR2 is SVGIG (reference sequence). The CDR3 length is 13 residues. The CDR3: CAWSGDSSYEQYF. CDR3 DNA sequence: TGTGCCTGGAGCGGAGATTCCTCCTACGAGCAGTACTTC.

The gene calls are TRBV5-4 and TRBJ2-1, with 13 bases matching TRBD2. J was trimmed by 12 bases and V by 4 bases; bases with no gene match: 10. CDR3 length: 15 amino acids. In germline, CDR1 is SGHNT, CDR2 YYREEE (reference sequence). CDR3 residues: CASSDTSGRARGQFF. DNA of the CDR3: TGTGCCAGCAGCGACACTAGCGGGAGGGCGCGGGGGCAGTTCTTC.

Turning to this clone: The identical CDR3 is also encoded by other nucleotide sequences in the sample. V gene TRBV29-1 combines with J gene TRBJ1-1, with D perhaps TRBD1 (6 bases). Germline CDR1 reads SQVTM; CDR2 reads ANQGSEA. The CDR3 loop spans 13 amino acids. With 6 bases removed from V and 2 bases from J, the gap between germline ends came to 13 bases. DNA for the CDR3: TGCAGCGTCCTGACAGGCCCCAACACTGAAGCTTTCTTT. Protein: CSVLTGPNTEAFF. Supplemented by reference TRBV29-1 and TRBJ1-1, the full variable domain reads SAVISQKPSRDICQRGTSLTIQCQVDSQVTMMFWYRQQPGQSLTLIATANQGSEATYESGFVIDKFPISRPNLTFSTLTVSNMSPEDSSIYLCSVLTGPNTEAFFGQGTRLTVV.

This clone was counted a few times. This CDR3 is CASSQGHLHGLLTF. For the CDR3, the DNA is TGTGCCAGCAGCCAGGGACACCTCCACGGGCTCCTGACTTTC. The chain carries TRBV4-2 and TRBJ2-6, with a tentative D call TRBD1 (6 bases). Germline loops: CDR1 LGHNA, CDR2 YNFKEQ. This CDR3 is 14 amino acids long. The V end was cut by 3 bases, the J end by 14 bases, with 17 bases between.

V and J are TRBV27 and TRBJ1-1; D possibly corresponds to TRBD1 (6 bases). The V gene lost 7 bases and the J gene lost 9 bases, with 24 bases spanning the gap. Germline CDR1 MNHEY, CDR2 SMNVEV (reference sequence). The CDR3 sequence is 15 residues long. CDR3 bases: TGTGCCAGCAAATCAAACGGACAGCCCAACTCCCAAGCTTTCTTT. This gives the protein CASKSNGQPNSQAFF.

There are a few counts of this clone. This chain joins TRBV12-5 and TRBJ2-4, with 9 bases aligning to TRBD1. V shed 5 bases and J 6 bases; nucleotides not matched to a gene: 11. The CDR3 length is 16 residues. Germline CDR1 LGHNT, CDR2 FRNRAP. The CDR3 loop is CASGPRTGEGGNIQYF. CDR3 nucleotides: TGTGCTAGTGGTCCCCGGACAGGGGAGGGAGGAAACATTCAGTACTTC.

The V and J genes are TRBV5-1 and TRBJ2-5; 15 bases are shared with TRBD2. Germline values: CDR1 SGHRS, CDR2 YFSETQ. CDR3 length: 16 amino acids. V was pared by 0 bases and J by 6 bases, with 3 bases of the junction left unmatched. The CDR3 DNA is TGCGCCAGCAGCTTGGATGGACTAGCGGGGGGGAAGACCCAGTACTTC. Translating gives CASSLDGLAGGKTQYF.

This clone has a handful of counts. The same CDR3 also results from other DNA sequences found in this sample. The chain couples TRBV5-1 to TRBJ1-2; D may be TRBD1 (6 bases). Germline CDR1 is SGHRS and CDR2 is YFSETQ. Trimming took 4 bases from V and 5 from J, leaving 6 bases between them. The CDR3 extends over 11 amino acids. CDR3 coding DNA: TGCGCCAGCAGCCAGGGGTATGGCTACACCTTC. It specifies CASSQGYGYTF.

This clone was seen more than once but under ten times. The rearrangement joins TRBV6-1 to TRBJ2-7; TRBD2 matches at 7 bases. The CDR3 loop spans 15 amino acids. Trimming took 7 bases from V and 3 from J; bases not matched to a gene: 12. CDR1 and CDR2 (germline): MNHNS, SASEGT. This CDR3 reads CASKKGSGLNYEQYF. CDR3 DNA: TGTGCCAGCAAGAAGGGATCGGGACTAAACTACGAGCAGTACTTC.

The CDR3 loop reads CASSQQGGYQPQHF. Written as DNA, the CDR3 is TGTGCCAGCTCACAACAGGGAGGGTATCAGCCCCAGCATTTT. The V call is TRBV18, the J call TRBJ1-5; D might be TRBD1 (6 bases). V dropped 4 bases and J dropped 5 bases, with 12 bases sitting between them. The CDR3 sequence is 14 residues long. CDR1 and CDR2 from the germline V gene are KGHSH and LQKENI.

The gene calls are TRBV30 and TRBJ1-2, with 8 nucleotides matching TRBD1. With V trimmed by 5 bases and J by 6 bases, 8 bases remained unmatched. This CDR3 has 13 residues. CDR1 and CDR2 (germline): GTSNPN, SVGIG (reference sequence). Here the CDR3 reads CAWGTGRENGYTF. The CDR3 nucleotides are TGTGCCTGGGGGACAGGCAGGGAAAATGGCTACACCTTC.

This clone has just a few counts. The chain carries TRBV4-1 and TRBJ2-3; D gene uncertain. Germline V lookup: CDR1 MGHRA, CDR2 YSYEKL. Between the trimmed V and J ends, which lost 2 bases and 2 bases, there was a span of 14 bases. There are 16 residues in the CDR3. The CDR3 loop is CASSQSPAEYTDTQYF. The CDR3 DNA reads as TGCGCCAGCAGCCAAAGCCCCGCGGAGTACACAGATACGCAGTATTTT.

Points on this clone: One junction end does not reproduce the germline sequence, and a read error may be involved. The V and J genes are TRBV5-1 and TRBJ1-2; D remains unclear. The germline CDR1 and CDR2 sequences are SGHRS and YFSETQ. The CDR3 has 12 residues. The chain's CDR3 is CASSLGELEYFF. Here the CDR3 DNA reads TGCGCCAGCAGCTTGGGGGAGTTAGAGTACTTCTTC.

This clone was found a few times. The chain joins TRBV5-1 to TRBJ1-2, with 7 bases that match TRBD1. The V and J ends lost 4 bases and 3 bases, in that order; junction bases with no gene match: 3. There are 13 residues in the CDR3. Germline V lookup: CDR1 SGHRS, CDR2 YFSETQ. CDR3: CASSHRGDYGYTF. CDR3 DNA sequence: TGCGCCAGCAGCCACAGGGGAGACTATGGCTACACCTTC.

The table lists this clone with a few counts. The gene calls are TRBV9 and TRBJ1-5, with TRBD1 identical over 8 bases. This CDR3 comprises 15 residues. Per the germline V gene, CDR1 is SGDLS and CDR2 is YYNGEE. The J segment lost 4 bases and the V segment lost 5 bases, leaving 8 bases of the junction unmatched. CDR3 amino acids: CASSVQGARNQPQHF. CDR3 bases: TGTGCCAGCAGTGTTCAGGGGGCCCGGAATCAGCCCCAGCATTTT.

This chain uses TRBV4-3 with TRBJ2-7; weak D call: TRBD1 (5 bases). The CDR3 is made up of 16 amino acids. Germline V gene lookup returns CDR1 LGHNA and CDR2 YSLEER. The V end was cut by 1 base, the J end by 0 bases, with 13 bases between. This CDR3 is CASSQVVAGSSYEQYF. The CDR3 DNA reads TGCGCCAGCAGCCAAGTAGTGGCAGGGTCCTCCTACGAGCAGTACTTC.

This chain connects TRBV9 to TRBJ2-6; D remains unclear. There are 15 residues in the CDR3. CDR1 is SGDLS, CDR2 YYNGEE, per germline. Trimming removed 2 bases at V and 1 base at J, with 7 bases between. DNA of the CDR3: TGTGCCAGCAGCGTGCACGGTTCTGGGGCCAACGTCCTGACTTTC. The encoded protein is CASSVHGSGANVLTF. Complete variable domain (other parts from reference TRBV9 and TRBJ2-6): DSGVTQTPKHLITATGQRVTLRCSPRSGDLSVYWYQQSLDQGLQFLIQYYNGEERAKGNILERFSAQQFPDLHSELNLSSLELGDSALYFCASSVHGSGANVLTFGAGSRLTVL.

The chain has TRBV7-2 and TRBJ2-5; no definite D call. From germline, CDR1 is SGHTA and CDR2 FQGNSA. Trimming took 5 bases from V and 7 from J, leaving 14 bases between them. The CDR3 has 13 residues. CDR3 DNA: TGTGCCAGCAGCCCCGTTCGTTCGGTGACCCAGTACTTC. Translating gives CASSPVRSVTQYF.

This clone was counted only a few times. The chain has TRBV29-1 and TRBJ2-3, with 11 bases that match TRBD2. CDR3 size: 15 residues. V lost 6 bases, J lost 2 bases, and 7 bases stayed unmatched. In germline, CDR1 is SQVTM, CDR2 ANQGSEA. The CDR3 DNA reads TGCAGCGTCATTACTAGCGGGGGAGCCACAGATACGCAGTATTTT. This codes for CSVITSGGATDTQYF.

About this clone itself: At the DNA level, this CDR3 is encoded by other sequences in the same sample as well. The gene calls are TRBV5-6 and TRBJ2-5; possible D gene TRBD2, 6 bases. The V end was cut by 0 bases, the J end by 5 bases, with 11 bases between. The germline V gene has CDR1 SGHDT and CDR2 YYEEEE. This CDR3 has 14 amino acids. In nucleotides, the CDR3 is TGTGCCAGCAGCTTGGGGACGGGAGTGGAGACCCAGTACTTC. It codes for CASSLGTGVETQYF.

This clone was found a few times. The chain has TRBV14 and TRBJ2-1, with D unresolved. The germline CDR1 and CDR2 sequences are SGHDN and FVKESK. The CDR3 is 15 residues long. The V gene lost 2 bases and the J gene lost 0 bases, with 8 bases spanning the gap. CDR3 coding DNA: TGTGCCAGCAGCCAACCCTCTAGCTCCTACAATGAGCAGTTCTTC. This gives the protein CASSQPSSSYNEQFF.

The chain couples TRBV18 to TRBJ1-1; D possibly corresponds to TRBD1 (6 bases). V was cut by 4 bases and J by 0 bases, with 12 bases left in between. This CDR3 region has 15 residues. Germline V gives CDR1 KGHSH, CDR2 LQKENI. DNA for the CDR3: TGTGCCAGCTCACAACGGACAGACATGAACACTGAAGCTTTCTTT. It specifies CASSQRTDMNTEAFF.

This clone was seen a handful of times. CDR3 nucleotide sequence: TGTGCCATCAGTGATGGGACTAGCGGGAGAGTATATGAGCAGTTCTTC. Its translation is CAISDGTSGRVYEQFF. This chain uses TRBV10-3 with TRBJ2-1; 14 positions agree with TRBD2. Germline lookup yields CDR1 ENHRY and CDR2 SYGVKD. CDR3 size: 16 residues. Trimming removed 3 bases from V and 8 bases from J; junction bases left unmatched: 6.

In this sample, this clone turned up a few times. Here the CDR3 reads CASSLVDRGGEQYF. CDR3 nucleotides: TGCGCCAGCAGCTTGGTGGACAGGGGGGGCGAGCAGTACTTC. The chain joins TRBV5-1 to TRBJ2-7, with 10 bases matching TRBD1. From germline, CDR1 is SGHRS and CDR2 YFSETQ. The ends lost 0 bases at V and 6 bases at J; junction bases unmatched: 3. The CDR3 loop spans 14 amino acids.

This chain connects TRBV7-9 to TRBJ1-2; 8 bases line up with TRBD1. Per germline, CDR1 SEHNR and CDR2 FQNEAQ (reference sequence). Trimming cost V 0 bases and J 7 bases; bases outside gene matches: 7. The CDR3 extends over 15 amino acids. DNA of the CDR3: TGTGCCAGCAGCTTAGCCCGGTCAGGGGGCATTGGCTACACCTTC. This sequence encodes CASSLARSGGIGYTF.

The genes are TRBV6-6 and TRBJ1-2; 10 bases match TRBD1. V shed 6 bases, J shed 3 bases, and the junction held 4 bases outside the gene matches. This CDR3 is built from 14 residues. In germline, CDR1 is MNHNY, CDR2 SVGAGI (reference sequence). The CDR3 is CASRWGTGDYGYTF. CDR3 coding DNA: TGTGCCAGCAGGTGGGGGACAGGGGACTATGGCTACACCTTC.